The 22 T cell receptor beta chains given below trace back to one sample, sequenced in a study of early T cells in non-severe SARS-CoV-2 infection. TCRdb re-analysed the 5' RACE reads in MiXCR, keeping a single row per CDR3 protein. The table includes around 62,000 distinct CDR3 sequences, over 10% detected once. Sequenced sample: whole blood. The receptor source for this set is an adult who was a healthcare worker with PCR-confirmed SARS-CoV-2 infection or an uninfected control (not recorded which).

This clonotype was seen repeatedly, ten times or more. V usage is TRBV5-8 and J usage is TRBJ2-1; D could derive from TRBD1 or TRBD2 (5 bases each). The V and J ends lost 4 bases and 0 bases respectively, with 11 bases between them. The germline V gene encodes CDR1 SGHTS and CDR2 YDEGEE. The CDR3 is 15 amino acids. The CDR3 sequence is CASSPWGSSYNEQFF. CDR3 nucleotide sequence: TGTGCCAGCAGCCCGTGGGGGAGCTCCTACAATGAGCAGTTCTTC.

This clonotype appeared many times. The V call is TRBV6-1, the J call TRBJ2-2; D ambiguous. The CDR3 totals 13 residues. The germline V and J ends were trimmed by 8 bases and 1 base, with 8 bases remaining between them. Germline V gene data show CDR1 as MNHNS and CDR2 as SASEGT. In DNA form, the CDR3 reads TGTGCCAGCTCTGATGGGAACACCGGGGAGCTGTTTTTT. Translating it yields CASSDGNTGELFF.

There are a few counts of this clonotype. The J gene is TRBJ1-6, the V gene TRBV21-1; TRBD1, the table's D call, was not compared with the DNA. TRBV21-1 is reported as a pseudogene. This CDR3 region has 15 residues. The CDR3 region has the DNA TGTGCCAGTACAGGTCGGAGCTCCTATAATTCACCCCTCCACTTT. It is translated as CASTGRSSYNSPLHF.

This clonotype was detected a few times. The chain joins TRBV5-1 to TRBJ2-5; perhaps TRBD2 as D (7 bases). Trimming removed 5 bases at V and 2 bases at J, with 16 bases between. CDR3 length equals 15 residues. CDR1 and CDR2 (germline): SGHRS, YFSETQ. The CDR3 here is CASSIAGAGQETQYF. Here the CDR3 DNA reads TGCGCCAGCAGTATCGCGGGGGCGGGGCAAGAGACCCAGTACTTC.

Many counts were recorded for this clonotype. CDR3 in amino acids: CASSLSRGAGELFF. The CDR3, as DNA: TGTGCCAGCTCACTTTCACGAGGAGCCGGGGAGCTGTTTTTT. The chain has TRBV18 and TRBJ2-2, with D hard to call. Germline V gene lookup returns CDR1 KGHSH and CDR2 LQKENI. The CDR3 runs to 14 residues. The V and J ends lost 4 bases and 6 bases respectively, with 12 bases between them. Looking up the rest from reference TRBV18 and TRBJ2-2 gives the full variable domain: NAGVMQNPRHLVRRRGQEARLRCSPMKGHSHVYWYRQLPEEGLKFMVYLQKENIIDESGMPKERFSAEFPKEGPSILRIQQVVRGDSAAYFCASSLSRGAGELFFGEGSRLTVL.

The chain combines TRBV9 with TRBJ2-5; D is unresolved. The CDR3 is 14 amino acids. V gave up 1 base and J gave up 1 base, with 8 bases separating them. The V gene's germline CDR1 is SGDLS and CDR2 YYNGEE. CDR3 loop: CASSVQGTQETQYF. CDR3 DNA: TGTGCCAGCAGCGTACAAGGAACCCAAGAGACCCAGTACTTC.

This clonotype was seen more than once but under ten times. DNA of the CDR3: TGTGCCAGCAGCTTAAGGCTGGAGGCCGGGGAGCTGTTTTTT. It yields the protein CASSLRLEAGELFF. V usage is TRBV11-2 and J usage is TRBJ2-2, with D perhaps matching TRBD2 (5 bases). CDR1 is SGHAT and CDR2 is FQNNGV in the germline V gene. Trimming removed 2 bases at V and 6 bases at J, with 10 bases between. The CDR3 has 14 amino acids.

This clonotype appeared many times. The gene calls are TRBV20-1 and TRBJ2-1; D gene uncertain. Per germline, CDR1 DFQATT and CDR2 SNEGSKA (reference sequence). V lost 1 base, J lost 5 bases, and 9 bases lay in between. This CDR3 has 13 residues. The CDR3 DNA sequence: TGCAGTGCTAGAGGGTTCCAGGACAATGAGCAGTTCTTC. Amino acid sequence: CSARGFQDNEQFF.

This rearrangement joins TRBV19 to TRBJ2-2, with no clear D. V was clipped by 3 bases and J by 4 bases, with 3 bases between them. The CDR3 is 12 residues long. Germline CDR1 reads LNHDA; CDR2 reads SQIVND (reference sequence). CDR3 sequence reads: CASSIRTGELFF. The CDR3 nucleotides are TGTGCCAGTAGTATCCGCACCGGGGAGCTGTTTTTT.

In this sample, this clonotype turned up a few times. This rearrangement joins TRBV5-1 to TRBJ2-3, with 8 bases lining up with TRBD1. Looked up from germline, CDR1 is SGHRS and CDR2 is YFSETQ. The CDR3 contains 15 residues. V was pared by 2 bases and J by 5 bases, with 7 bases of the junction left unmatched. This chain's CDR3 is CASSLQRTGRDTQYF. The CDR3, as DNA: TGCGCCAGCAGCTTACAAAGGACAGGGCGAGATACGCAGTATTTT.

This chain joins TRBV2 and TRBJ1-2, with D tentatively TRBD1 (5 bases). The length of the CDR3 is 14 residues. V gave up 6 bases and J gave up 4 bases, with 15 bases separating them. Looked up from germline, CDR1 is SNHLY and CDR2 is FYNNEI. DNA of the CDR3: TGTGCCAGCAGGCTATTCCAGGGCGGCTATGGCTACACCTTC. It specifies CASRLFQGGYGYTF.

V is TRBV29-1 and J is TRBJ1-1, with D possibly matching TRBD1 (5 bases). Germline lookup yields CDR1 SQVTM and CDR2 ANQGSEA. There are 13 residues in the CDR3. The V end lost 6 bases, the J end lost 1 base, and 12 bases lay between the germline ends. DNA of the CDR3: TGCAGCGTCGTAGGGGCCACGAACACTGAAGCTTTCTTT. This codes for CSVVGATNTEAFF. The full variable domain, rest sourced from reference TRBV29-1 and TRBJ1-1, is SAVISQKPSRDICQRGTSLTIQCQVDSQVTMMFWYRQQPGQSLTLIATANQGSEATYESGFVIDKFPISRPNLTFSTLTVSNMSPEDSSIYLCSVVGATNTEAFFGQGTRLTVV.

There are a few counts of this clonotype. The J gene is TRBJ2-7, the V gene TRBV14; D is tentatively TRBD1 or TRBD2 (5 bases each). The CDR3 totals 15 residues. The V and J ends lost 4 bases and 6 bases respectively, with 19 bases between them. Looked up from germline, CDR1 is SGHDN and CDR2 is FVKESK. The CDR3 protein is CASSLSVSGAGEQYF. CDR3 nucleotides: TGTGCCAGCAGCCTGTCCGTAAGTGGGGCGGGCGAGCAGTACTTC.

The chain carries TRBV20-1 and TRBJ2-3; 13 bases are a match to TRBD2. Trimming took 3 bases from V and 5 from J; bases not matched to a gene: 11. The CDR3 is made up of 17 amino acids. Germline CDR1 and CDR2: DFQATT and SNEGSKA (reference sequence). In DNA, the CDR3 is TGCAGTGCTAGGGCCGGGGGGACTAGCGGGATTAAAGATACGCAGTATTTT. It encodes CSARAGGTSGIKDTQYF.

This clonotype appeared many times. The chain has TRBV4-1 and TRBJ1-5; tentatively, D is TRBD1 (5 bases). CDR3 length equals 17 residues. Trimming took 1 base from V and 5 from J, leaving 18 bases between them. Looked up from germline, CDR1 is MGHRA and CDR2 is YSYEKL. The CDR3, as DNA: TGCGCCAGCAGCCAAGCTTTGGGGGTCCGGACCTATCAGCCCCAGCATTTT. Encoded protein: CASSQALGVRTYQPQHF.

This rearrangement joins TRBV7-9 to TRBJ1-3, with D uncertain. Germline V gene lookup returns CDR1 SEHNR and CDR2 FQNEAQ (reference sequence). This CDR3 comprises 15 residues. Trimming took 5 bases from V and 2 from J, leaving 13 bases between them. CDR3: CASSPGGYAGNTIYF. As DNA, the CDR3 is TGTGCCAGCAGCCCCGGCGGGTATGCTGGAAACACCATATATTTT.

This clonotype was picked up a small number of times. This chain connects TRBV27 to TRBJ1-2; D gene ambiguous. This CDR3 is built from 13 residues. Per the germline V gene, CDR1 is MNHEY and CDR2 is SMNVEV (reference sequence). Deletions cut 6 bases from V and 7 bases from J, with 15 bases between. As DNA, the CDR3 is TGTGCCAGCAGCCCCCGGCCCCCACGTGGCTACACCTTC. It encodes CASSPRPPRGYTF.

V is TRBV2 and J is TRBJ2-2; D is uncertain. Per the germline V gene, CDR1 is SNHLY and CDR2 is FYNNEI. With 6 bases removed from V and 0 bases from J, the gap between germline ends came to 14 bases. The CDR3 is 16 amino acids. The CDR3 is CASSRASHANTGELFF. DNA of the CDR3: TGTGCCAGCAGCCGAGCAAGCCACGCGAACACCGGGGAGCTGTTTTTT.

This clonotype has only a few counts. This chain's CDR3 is CSVAGDGSSYNEQFF. The DNA of the CDR3 is TGCAGCGTTGCAGGGGACGGGAGCTCCTACAATGAGCAGTTCTTC. V is TRBV29-1 and J is TRBJ2-1, with D perhaps TRBD1 or TRBD2 (6 bases each). The germline V and J ends were trimmed by 4 bases and 0 bases, with 13 bases remaining between them. The CDR3 contains 15 residues. Germline V gene data show CDR1 as SQVTM and CDR2 as ANQGSEA.

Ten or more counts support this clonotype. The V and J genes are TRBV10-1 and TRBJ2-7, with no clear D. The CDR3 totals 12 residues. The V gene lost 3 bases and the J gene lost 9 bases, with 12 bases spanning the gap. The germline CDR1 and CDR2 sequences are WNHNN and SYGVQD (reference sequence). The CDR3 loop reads CASSDGILGQYF. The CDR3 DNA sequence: TGCGCCAGCAGTGATGGGATCCTCGGGCAGTACTTC.

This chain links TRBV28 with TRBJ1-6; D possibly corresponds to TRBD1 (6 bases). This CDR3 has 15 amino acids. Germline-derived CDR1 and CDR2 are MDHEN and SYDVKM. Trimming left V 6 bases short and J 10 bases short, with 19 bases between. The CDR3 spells CASSSAEGERSPLHF. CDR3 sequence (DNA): TGTGCCAGCAGCTCGGCAGAGGGGGAGCGGTCACCCCTCCACTTT. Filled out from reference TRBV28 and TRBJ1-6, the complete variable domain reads DVKVTQSSRYLVKRTGEKVFLECVQDMDHENMFWYRQDPGLGLRLIYFSYDVKMKEKGDIPEGYSVSREKKERFSLILESASTNQTSMYLCASSSAEGERSPLHFGNGTRLTVT.

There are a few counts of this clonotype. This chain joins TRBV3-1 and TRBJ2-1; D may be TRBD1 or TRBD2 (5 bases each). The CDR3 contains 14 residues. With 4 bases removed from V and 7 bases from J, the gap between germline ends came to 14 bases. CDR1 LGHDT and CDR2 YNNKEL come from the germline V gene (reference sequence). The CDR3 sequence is CASSPAPWGNEQFF. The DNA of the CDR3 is TGTGCCAGCAGCCCGGCCCCATGGGGGAATGAGCAGTTCTTC.